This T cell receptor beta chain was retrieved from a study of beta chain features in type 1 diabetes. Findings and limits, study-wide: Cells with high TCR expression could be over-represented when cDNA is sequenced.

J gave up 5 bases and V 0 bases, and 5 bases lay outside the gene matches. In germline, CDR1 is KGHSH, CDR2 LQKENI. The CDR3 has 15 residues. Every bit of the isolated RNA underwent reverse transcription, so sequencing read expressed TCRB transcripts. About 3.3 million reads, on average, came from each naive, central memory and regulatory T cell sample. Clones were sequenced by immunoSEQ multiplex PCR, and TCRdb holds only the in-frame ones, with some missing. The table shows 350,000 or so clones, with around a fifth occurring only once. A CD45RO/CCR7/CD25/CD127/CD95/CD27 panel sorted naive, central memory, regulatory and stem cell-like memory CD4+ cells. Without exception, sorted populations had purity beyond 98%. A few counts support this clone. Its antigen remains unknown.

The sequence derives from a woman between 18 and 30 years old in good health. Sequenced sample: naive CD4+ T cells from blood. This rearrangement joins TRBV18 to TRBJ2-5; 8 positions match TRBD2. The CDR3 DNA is TGTGCCAGCTCACCACCGCAGGTAGCGGGGGAGACCCAGTACTTC. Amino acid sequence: CASSPPQVAGETQYF.